This T cell receptor beta chain stems from a study of human T cells and chemical hapten exposure. At the level of the study: Sensitization employed 2% DPC on about 2 cm by about 2 cm of upper inner arm skin. The study patch tested 0.01% DPC on the upper back and read results at 6 days. Per-sample TCR yields varied mainly from small pooled library volume differences.

This clonotype was counted many times. TCRdb processed the RACE reads anew with MiXCR; each CDR3 protein has one entry. The data contain about 51,000 distinct CDR3 sequences, 9.4% of them singletons. Germline CDR1 SNHLY, CDR2 FYNNEI. The CDR3 extends over 14 amino acids. Germline trimming cut 3 bases from V and 3 bases from J; bases unmatched to any gene: 4. Time point indicated: pre-sensitization, week 0. The treatment: therapeutic diphenylcyclopropenone sensitization with weekly scalp DPC. The sequence derives from a woman in her forties with alopecia areata. Some clones in this sample may be carry-over from other donors' samples. The chain recombines TRBV2 with TRBJ2-7; 8 bases line up with TRBD1. The sample consisted of whole blood, taken in connection with sensitization to the hapten diphenylcyclopropenone (DPC). CDR3 sequence: CASSEQGAIYEQYF. The CDR3, as DNA: TGTGCCAGCAGTGAGCAGGGGGCTATCTACGAGCAGTACTTC.